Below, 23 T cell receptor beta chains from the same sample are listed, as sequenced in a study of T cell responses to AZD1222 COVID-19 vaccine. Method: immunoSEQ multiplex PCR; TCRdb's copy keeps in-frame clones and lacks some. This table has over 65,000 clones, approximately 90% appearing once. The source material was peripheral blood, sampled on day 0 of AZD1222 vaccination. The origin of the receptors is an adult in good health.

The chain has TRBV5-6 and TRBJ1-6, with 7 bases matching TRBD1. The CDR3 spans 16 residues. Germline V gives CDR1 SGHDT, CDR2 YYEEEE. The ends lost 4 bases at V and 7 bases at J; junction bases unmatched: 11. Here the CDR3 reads CASSGGTDGENSPLHF. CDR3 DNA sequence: TGTGCCAGCAGCGGAGGGACAGACGGTGAAAATTCACCCCTCCACTTT.

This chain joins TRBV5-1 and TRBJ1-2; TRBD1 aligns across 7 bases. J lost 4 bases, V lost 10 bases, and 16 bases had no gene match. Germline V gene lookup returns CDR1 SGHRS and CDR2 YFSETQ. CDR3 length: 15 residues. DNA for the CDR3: TGCGCCTCGGGGAAAGCGGGGACAGAAATCTATGGCTACACCTTC. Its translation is CASGKAGTEIYGYTF.

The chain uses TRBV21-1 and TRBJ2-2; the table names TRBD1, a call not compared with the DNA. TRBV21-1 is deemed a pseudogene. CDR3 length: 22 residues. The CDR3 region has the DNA TGTGCCAGCAGCAAAGATGGGACCGGACAGGGGGTTCGTCATAGCGGCACCGGGGAGCTGTTTTTT. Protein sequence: CASSKDGTGQGVRHSGTGELFF.

CDR3 loop: CATDTGGYTF. CDR3 in DNA: TGTGCCACCGACACGGGGGGCTACACCTTC. The chain joins TRBV7-9 to TRBJ1-2; D is ambiguous. V was shortened by 10 bases and J by 8 bases, with 11 bases between the two germline ends. The CDR3 sequence is 10 residues long. Germline V lookup: CDR1 SEHNR, CDR2 FQNEAQ (reference sequence).

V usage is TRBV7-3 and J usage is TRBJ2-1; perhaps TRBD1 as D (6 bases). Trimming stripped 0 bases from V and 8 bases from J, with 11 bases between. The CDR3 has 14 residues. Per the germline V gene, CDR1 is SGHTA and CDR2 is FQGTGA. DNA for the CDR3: TGTGCCAGCAGCTTAACTGGGGGCAACGATGAGCAGTTCTTC. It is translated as CASSLTGGNDEQFF.

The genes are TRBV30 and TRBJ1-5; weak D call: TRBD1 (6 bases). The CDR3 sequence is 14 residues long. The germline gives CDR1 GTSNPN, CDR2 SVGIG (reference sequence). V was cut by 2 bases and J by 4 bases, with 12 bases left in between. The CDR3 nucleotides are TGTGCCTGGAGTAGGGGTAGGGGGAATCAGCCCCAGCATTTT. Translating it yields CAWSRGRGNQPQHF.

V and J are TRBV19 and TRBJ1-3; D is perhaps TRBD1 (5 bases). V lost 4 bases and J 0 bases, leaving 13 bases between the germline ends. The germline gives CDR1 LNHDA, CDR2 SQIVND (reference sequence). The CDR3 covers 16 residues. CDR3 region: CASSTYRLPSGNTIYF. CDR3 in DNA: TGTGCCAGTAGTACGTACAGGCTGCCCTCTGGAAACACCATATATTTT.

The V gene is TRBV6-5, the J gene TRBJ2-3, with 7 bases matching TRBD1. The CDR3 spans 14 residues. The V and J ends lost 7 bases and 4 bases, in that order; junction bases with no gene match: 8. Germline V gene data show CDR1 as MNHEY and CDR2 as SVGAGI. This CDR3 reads CASTQGDSPDTQYF. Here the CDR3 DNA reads TGTGCCAGCACTCAGGGGGACAGTCCAGATACGCAGTATTTT.

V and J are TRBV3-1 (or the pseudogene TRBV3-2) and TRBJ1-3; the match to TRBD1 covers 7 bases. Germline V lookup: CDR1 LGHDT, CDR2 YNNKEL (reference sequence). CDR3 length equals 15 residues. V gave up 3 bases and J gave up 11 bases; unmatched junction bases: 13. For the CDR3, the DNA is TGTGCCAGCAGCCACCTACCCGGGACAGACAGACCCATATATTTT. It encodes CASSHLPGTDRPIYF.

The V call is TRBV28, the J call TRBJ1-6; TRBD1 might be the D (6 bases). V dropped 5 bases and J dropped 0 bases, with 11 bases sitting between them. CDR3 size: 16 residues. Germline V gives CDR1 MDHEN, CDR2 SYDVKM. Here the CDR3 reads CASSIQGSSYNSPLHF. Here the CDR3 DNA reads TGTGCCAGCAGTATACAGGGCAGCTCCTATAATTCACCCCTCCACTTT.

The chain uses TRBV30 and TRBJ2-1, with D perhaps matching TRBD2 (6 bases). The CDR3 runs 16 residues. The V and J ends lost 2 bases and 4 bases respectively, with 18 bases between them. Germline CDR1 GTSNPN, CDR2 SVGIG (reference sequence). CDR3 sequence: CAWSPGLLKLYNEQFF. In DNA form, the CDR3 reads TGTGCCTGGAGTCCGGGACTCCTCAAATTGTACAATGAGCAGTTCTTC.

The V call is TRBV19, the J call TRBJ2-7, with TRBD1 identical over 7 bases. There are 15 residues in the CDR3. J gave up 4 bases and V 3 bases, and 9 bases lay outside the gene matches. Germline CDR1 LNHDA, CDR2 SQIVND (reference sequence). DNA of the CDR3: TGTGCCAGTAGTATTGCCGGGACAGCCTCTTACGAGCAGTACTTC. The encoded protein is CASSIAGTASYEQYF.

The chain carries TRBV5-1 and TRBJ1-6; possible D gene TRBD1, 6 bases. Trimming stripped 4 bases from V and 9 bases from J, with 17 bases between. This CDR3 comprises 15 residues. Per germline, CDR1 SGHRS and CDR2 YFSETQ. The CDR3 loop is CASSQYPGVGSPLHF. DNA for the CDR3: TGCGCCAGCAGCCAATACCCAGGGGTGGGTTCACCCCTCCACTTT.

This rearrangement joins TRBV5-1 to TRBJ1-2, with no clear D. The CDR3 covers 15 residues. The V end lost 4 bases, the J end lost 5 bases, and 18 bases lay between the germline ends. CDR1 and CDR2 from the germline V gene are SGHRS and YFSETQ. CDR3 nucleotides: TGCGCCAGCAGCGCTAGGACGGGCACCCCTTATGGCTACACCTTC. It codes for CASSARTGTPYGYTF.

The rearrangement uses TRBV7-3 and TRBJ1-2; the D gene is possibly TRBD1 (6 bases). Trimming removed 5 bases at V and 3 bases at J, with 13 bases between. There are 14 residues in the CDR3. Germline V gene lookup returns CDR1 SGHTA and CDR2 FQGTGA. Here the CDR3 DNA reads TGTGCCAGCAGCCCCGATCACAGGGACTATGGCTACACCTTC. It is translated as CASSPDHRDYGYTF.

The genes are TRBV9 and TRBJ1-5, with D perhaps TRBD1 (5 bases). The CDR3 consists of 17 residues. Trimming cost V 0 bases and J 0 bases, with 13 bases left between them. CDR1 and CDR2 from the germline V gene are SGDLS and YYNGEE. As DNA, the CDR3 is TGTGCCAGCAGCGTAGGCGGGTCGGGGGGTAGCAATCAGCCCCAGCATTTT. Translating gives CASSVGGSGGSNQPQHF.

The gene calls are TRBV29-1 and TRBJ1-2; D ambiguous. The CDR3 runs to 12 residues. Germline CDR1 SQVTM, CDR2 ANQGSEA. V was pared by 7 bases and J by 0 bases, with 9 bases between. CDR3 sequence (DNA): TGCAGCGGGGGATCTTCTAACTATGGCTACACCTTC. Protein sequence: CSGGSSNYGYTF.

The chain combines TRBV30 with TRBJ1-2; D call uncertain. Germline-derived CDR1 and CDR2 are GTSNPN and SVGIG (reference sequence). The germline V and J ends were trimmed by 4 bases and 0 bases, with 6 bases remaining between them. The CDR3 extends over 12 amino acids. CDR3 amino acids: CAWTAANYGYTF. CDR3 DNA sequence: TGTGCCTGGACAGCGGCTAACTATGGCTACACCTTC.

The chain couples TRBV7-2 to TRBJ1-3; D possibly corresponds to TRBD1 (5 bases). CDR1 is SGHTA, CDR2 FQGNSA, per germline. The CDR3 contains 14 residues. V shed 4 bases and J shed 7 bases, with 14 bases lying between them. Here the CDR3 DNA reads TGTGCCAGCAGCTGGGGACCCGGGCTGAACACCATATATTTT. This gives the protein CASSWGPGLNTIYF.

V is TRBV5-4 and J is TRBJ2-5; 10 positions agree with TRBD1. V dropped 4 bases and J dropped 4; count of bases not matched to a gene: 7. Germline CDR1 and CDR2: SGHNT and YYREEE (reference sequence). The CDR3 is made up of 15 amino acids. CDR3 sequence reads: CASSEDRGVGETQYF. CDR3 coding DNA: TGTGCCAGCAGCGAGGACAGGGGGGTAGGAGAGACCCAGTACTTC.

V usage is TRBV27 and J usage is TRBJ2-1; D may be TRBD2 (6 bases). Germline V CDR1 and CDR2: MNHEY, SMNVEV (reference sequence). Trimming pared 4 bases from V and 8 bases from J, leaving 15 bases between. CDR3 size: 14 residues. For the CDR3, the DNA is TGTGCCAGCAGTTCCCTCCTAGCGTATCATGAGCAGTTCTTC. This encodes CASSSLLAYHEQFF.

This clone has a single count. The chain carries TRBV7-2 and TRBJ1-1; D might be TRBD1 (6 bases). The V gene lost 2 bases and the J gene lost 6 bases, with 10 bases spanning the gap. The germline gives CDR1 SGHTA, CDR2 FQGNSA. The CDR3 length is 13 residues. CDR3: CASSLRGRPEAFF. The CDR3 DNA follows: TGTGCCAGCAGCTTACGGGGGCGTCCTGAAGCTTTCTTT. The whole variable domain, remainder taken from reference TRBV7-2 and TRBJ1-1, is GAGVSQSPSNKVTEKGKDVELRCDPISGHTALYWYRQSLGQGLEFLIYFQGNSAPDKSGLPSDRFSAERTGGSVSTLTIQRTQQEDSAVYLCASSLRGRPEAFFGQGTRLTVV.

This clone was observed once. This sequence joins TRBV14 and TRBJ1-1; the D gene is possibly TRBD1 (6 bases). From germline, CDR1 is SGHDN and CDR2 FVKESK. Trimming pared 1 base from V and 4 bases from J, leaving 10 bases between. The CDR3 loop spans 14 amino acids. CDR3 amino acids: CASSQGQATTEAFF. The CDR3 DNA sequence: TGTGCCAGCAGCCAAGGACAGGCGACCACTGAAGCTTTCTTT.